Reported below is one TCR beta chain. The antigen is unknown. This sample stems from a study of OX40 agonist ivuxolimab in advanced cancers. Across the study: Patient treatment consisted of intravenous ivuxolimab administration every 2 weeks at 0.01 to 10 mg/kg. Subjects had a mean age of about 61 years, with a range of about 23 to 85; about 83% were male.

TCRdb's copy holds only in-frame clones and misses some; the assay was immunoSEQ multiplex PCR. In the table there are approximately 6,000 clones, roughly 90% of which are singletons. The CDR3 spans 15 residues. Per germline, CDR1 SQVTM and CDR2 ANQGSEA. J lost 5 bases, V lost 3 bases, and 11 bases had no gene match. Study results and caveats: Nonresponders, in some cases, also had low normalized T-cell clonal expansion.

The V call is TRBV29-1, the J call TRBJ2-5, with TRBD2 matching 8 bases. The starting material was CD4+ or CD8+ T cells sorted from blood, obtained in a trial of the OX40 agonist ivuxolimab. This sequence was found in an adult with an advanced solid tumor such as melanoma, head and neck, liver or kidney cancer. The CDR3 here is CSVDQSGGPGETQYF. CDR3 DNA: TGCAGCGTTGATCAGTCGGGAGGGCCCGGGGAGACCCAGTACTTC. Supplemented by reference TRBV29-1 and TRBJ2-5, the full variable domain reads SAVISQKPSRDICQRGTSLTIQCQVDSQVTMMFWYRQQPGQSLTLIATANQGSEATYESGFVIDKFPISRPNLTFSTLTVSNMSPEDSSIYLCSVDQSGGPGETQYFGPGTRLLVL.